This T cell receptor beta chain was recorded in a study of blood T cell repertoires in COVID-19. For the study at large: Sites in the United States, Italy and Spain provided acute and convalescent COVID-19 samples. Sources were T cells, B-cell-depleted T cells, or PBMCs; the material itself was cDNA or gDNA.

Authors' analysis steps: Amplification with reference gene primers provided the estimates of nucleated cell counts. Clones were read by immunoSEQ multiplex PCR, and TCRdb kept only the in-frame ones, dropping some. The V and J calls and clone size were taken over from that table, and D and trimming were inferred from the DNA. The sample holds around 700,000 clones, around 90% seen once. V lost 1 base to trimming and J lost 4 bases, with 7 bases between them. Germline-derived CDR1 and CDR2 are GTSNPN and SVGIG (reference sequence). This CDR3 is built from 13 residues. The TCR sequence derives from a woman aged 18-29 years with acute or convalescent COVID-19. Sequencing used peripheral blood. This chain uses TRBV30 with TRBJ1-4, with TRBD1 as a possible D gene (5 bases). CDR3 sequence reads: CAWSGQFNEKLFF. The CDR3 DNA follows: TGTGCCTGGAGTGGACAGTTTAATGAAAAACTGTTTTTT.